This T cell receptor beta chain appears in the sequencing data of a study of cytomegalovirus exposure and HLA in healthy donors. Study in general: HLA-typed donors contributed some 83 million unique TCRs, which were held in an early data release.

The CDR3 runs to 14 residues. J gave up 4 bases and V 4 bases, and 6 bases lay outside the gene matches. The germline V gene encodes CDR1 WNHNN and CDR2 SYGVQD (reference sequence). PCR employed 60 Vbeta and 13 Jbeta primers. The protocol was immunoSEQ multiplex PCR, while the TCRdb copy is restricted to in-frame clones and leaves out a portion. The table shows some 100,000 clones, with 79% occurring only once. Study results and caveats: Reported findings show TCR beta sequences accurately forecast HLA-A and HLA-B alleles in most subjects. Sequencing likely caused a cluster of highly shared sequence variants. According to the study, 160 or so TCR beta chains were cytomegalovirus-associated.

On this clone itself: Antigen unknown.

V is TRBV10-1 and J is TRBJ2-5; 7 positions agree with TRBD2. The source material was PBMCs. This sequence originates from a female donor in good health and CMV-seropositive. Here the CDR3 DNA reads TGCGCCAGCAGTGCAAGCGGGGCTGGAGAGACCCAGTACTTC. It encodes CASSASGAGETQYF.